Included here is one T cell receptor beta chain sequence, with context. Its antigen is unidentified. This could be a read error, since a much larger clone is one nucleotide away. In each sample, at least 6 million PBMCs were isolated. The use of a sample-barcoded 5' primer and a J-beta primer mix characterized a second PCR of roughly 7 to 11 cycles. From the 5' RACE reads, TCRdb called clonotypes with MiXCR, one entry per CDR3 protein. The sample has 1.8 million or so distinct CDR3 sequences, roughly 43% seen once. This specimen comes from a study of blood T cells in healthy people across ages. About the study: About one barcoded beta molecule per two T cells came from capture by template switching. Study findings and constraints: The unsorted PBMCs prevented any conclusive comparison of naive versus antigen-experienced cells.

The CDR3 is 15 residues long. Germline V lookup: CDR1 MNHEY, CDR2 SVGAGI. The sample comprised blood. The TCR sequence derives from a human donor in good health. V is TRBV6-5 and J is TRBJ2-1; D is tentatively TRBD1 or TRBD2 (6 bases each). The CDR3: CASSRTGAGYNERFF. CDR3 sequence (DNA): TGTGCCAGCAGCCGGACGGGGGCGGGCTACAATGAGCGGTTCTTC.